Below, 6 T cell receptor beta chains from the same sample are listed, as sequenced in a study of T cell responses to AZD1222 COVID-19 vaccine. The method was immunoSEQ multiplex PCR; TCRdb's version includes in-frame clones alone and lacks a portion of them. The sample carries some 100,000 clones, around nine tenths recorded once. The source material was peripheral blood, sampled on day 0 of AZD1222 vaccination. These receptors were collected from an adult in good health.

The V call is TRBV27, the J call TRBJ1-2, with 9 bases lining up with TRBD1. The V gene end was trimmed by 6 bases and the J gene end by 3 bases; junction bases not matched to a gene: 5. Looked up from germline, CDR1 is MNHEY and CDR2 is SMNVEV (reference sequence). The CDR3 is made up of 14 amino acids. The CDR3 region is CASRSQGADYGYTF. Here the CDR3 DNA reads TGTGCCAGCAGGTCACAGGGGGCAGACTATGGCTACACCTTC.

This chain joins TRBV10-3 and TRBJ1-3; D is uncertain. V was pared by 3 bases and J by 0 bases, with 12 bases between. This CDR3 has 16 amino acids. Per germline, CDR1 ENHRY and CDR2 SYGVKD. This CDR3 reads CAISERPPGSGNTIYF. The DNA of the CDR3 is TGTGCCATCAGTGAACGTCCCCCCGGCTCTGGAAACACCATATATTTT.

This clone came up a few times. The CDR3 sequence is CASSLEGRLNTEAFF. The CDR3 DNA reads as TGTGCCAGCAGCTTAGAAGGTCGGCTGAACACTGAAGCTTTCTTT. This chain connects TRBV13 to TRBJ1-1, with D hard to call. Per the germline V gene, CDR1 is PRHDT and CDR2 is FYEKMQ (reference sequence). The CDR3 is 15 residues long. V was shortened by 1 base and J by 0 bases, with 9 bases between the two germline ends.

This clone showed up just a few times. V is TRBV6-2 or TRBV6-3 and J is TRBJ1-6; D is perhaps TRBD1 (6 bases). The CDR3 runs 15 residues. Germline loops: CDR1 MNHEY, CDR2 SVGEGT. V lost 7 bases and J lost 3, with 13 bases in between. The CDR3 DNA follows: TGTGCCAGCACCCCGACAGGAGACTATAATTCACCCCTCCACTTT. Translation gives CASTPTGDYNSPLHF.

This chain connects TRBV4-1 to TRBJ1-5, with no clear D. The length of the CDR3 is 15 residues. The germline CDR1 and CDR2 sequences are MGHRA and YSYEKL. Deletions cut 5 bases from V and 5 bases from J, with 16 bases between. CDR3 amino acids: CASSSLQEADQPQHF. The CDR3 DNA reads TGCGCCAGCAGCTCCCTTCAGGAAGCCGATCAGCCCCAGCATTTT.

V gene TRBV28 combines with J gene TRBJ2-7; either TRBD1 or TRBD2 may supply D (5 bases each). Germline CDR1 is MDHEN and CDR2 is SYDVKM. The germline V and J ends were trimmed by 2 bases and 9 bases, with 14 bases remaining between them. The length of the CDR3 is 13 residues. In nucleotides, the CDR3 is TGTGCCAGCAGTTTACTCCGACCTGGGGGGCAGTACTTC. Translating gives CASSLLRPGGQYF.